The entry that follows covers one T cell receptor beta chain sequence. The antigen remains undetermined. The sample originates from a study of CD8+ T cells in alopecia areata. Study findings and constraints: Compared with mice, patients displayed less clear TCR sharing, possibly for HLA-related reasons. Resident alphabeta T-cell populations of normal skin are likewise subject to sequencing in scalp samples.

This CDR3 has 15 residues. V dropped 4 bases and J dropped 4 bases, with 17 bases sitting between them. The germline CDR1 and CDR2 sequences are MGHRA and YSYEKL. Extraction of RNA preceded its reverse transcription into cDNA, which served as the sequencing template. This table comes from immunoSEQ multiplex PCR, and its TCRdb copy is limited to in-frame clones, with some not included. The repertoire holds about 110,000 clones, with roughly 60% as singletons. The sample comprised CD8+ T cells sorted from blood. This receptor was taken from a human donor in good health. This chain uses TRBV4-1 with TRBJ2-7, with a tentative D call TRBD2 (7 bases). In DNA form, the CDR3 reads TGCGCCAGCAGCCCGGCGGGGGCGAACATATACGAGCAGTACTTC. Translated: CASSPAGANIYEQYF.